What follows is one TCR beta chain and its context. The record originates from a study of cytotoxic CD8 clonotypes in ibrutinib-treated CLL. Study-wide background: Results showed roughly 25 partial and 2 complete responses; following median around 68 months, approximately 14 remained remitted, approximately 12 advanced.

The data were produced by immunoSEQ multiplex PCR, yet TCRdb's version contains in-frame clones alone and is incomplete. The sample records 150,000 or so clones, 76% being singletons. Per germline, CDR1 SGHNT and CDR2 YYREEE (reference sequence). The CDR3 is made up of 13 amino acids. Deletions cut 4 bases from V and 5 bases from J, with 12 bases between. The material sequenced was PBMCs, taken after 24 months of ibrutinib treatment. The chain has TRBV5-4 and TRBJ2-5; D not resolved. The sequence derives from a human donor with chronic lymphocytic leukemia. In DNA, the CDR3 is TGTGCCAGCAGCCCAGAGTGGGCGGAGACCCAGTACTTC. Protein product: CASSPEWAETQYF.